Included here is one T cell receptor (beta chain) sequence, with context. Its antigen is currently unknown. This entry belongs to a study of type 1 and type 2 diabetes patients. Study-wide context: A total of 15 million to 20 million paired-end reads came from the whole study.

Genomic DNA was the PCR template. A primer set of 30 forward and 13 reverse primers amplified the CDR3. MiXCR was run by TCRdb on the multiplex PCR reads, yielding one entry per CDR3 protein. The sample has about 250,000 distinct CDR3 sequences, more than 45% seen once. Notes on the study in general: Type 1 diabetes repertoires were significantly less diverse than type 2 diabetes ones. Some HECs seen only in T1D might also appear in more T2D or control samples.

Ten milliliters of peripheral blood were collected from each participant. The CDR3 has 16 residues. CDR1 is LNHDA and CDR2 is SQIVND in the germline V gene (reference sequence). V lost 1 base and J lost 6, with 16 bases in between. The TCR originated in a man aged 18 to 30 with type 2 diabetes. The chain is built from TRBV19 and TRBJ1-5; D is perhaps TRBD1 (5 bases). The sample was peripheral blood mononuclear cells (PBMCs). The CDR3 DNA is TGTGCCAGTAGTATAGTGGGGGGAGCGGATAGTCAGCCCCAGCATTTT. It codes for CASSIVGGADSQPQHF.